This T cell receptor beta chain derives from a study of T cells in Graves' hyperthyroidism and ophthalmopathy. The sample holds many counts of this clonotype. The CDR3 has 16 residues. The V gene end was trimmed by 3 bases and the J gene end by 0 bases; junction bases not matched to a gene: 5. Germline V gene data show CDR1 as SGHAT and CDR2 as FQNNGV. What was amplified from RNA transcripts were TCR beta CDR3 regions. HTBI primers were employed in a first-round RT-PCR of the TCR CDR3. TCRdb fed the multiplex PCR reads into MiXCR, producing one record per CDR3 protein. The data contain some 740,000 distinct CDR3 sequences, about 14% of them singletons.

This TCR was recovered from a woman under 30 with Graves' hyperthyroidism. This sequence joins TRBV11-2 and TRBJ2-1; 7 positions match TRBD1. Material for sequencing was blood. The CDR3 is CASSLTGFSSYNEQFF. Written as DNA, the CDR3 is TGTGCCAGCAGCTTGACAGGGTTTAGCTCCTACAATGAGCAGTTCTTC.